Listed below are T cell receptor beta chains from one sample, sequenced in a study of cytomegalovirus exposure and HLA in healthy donors. Method: immunoSEQ multiplex PCR; TCRdb's copy keeps in-frame clones and lacks some. Among around 140,000 clones, around 70% were seen once, and the ten largest hold 2% to 2.5%. Sequenced material: PBMCs. Source of these receptors: a woman aged 55-70 years in good health and CMV-seropositive. CDR3s include the opening cysteine and the closing phenylalanine or tryptophan. A D gene is named only where the DNA matches it firmly. A row's size may be missing; if present it is once, few, many or a size class.

>12|-|TRBV28|-|TRBJ1-2
TGTGCCAGCAGTGCGGGACGATGGGGCTACACCTTC
CASSAGRWGYTF
>14|-|TRBV5-1|-|TRBJ2-7
TGCGCCAGCAGCTTGGGACAGGTCGGCTACGAGCAGTACTTC
CASSLGQVGYEQYF
>14|-|TRBV28|-|TRBJ1-5
TGTGCCAGCATGGTGATCAGGGGAGCTCAGCCCCAGCATTTT
CASMVIRGAQPQHF
>15|TRBD1|TRBV7-2|-|TRBJ1-5
TGTGCCAGCAGCCCAGACTCACAGGGGCAACAGCCCCAGCATTTT
CASSPDSQGQQPQHF
>14|-|TRBV11-2|few|TRBJ2-7
TGTGCCAGCACCCAGACTAGATTCCCCTACGAGCAGTACTTC
CASTQTRFPYEQYF
>16|TRBD2|TRBV19|-|TRBJ2-1
TGTGCCAGTAGTAAACTAGCGGGAGGGTTAAGCGGTGAGCAGTTCTTC
CASSKLAGGLSGEQFF
>12|-|TRBV28|-|TRBJ1-1
TGTGCAGCATCTGAGGTTAACACTGAAGCTTTCTTT
CAASEVNTEAFF
>13|TRBD1|TRBV5-1|-|TRBJ2-5
TGCGCCAGCAGCTTGGACAGGGGAGAGACCCAGTACTTC
CASSLDRGETQYF
>18|TRBD1|TRBV15|-|TRBJ2-7
TGTGCCACCAGCAGAGGCCCCATTTCCGGGACAGATTCCTACGAGCAGTACTTC
CATSRGPISGTDSYEQYF
>14|-|TRBV28|few|TRBJ2-1
TGTGCCAGCACCGGTCCTAGCGCGATGGGAAAGCAGTTCTTC
CASTGPSAMGKQFF
>10|-|TRBV29-1|-|TRBJ1-1
TGCAGCGCTCAGTACACTGAAGCTTTCTTT
CSAQYTEAFF
>15|-|TRBV5-4|-|TRBJ2-2
TGTGCCAGCAGCTTAAGTTTAGCGAACACCGGGGAGCTGTTTTTT
CASSLSLANTGELFF
>13|-|TRBV6-5|-|TRBJ1-1
TGTGCCAGCAGTCGGACAGAGAACACTGAAGCTTTCTTT
CASSRTENTEAFF
>11|-|TRBV2|-|TRBJ2-7
TGTGCCAGCAGTCTCCAGTACGAGCAGTACTTC
CASSLQYEQYF
>13|-|TRBV6-1|once|TRBJ1-4
TGTGCCAGCAGAGTCGGGGGGCCGGGGAAACTGTTTTTT
CASRVGGPGKLFF
>16|TRBD1|TRBV5-5|-|TRBJ1-6
TGTGCCAGCAGCTTGTACGGGACAGTAACTAATTCACCCCTCCACTTT
CASSLYGTVTNSPLHF
>11|-|TRBV20-1|-|TRBJ1-1
TGCAGTGCTAGAGGGGCCGCTGAAGCTTTCTTT
CSARGAAEAFF
>12|-|TRBV6-1|few|TRBJ2-7
TGTGCCAGCAGCTCGGTACGCTACGAGCAGTACTTC
CASSSVRYEQYF
>15|-|TRBV18|-|TRBJ2-7
TGTGCCAGCTCACCACAGGCAGGGTTGTCCTACGAGCAGTACTTC
CASSPQAGLSYEQYF
>15|TRBD2|TRBV10-2|few|TRBJ2-7
TGCGCCAGCAGTGCCGAACTAGCGGGAGTACGCGAGCAGTACTTC
CASSAELAGVREQYF